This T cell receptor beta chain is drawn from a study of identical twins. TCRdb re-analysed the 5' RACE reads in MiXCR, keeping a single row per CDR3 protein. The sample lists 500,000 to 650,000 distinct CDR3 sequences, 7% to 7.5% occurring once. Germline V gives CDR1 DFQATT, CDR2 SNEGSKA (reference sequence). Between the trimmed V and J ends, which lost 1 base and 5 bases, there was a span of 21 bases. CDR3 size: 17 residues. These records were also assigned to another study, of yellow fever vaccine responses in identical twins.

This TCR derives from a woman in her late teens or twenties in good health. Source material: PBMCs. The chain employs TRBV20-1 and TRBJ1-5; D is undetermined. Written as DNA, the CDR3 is TGCAGTGCTAGAGCCCCCAGGACGAATATAGAAGATCAGCCCCAGCATTTT. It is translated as CSARAPRTNIEDQPQHF.